These T cell receptor beta chains were read from a single sample in a study of tumor-infiltrating lymphocytes in primary liver carcinoma. One entry per CDR3 protein, called by TCRdb with MiXCR from the multiplex PCR reads. The sample includes 310,000 or so distinct CDR3 sequences, less than 75% seen only once; the top ten take 5% to 6.5%. Sequencing was done on a sample of peripheral blood. These receptors were obtained from a man aged 40-49 years with primary liver carcinoma and hepatitis B virus infection. Both conserved end residues are trimmed from each CDR3. Fields, in order: CDR3 protein, V gene.

ASSLVSGQDNEKLF | TRBV7-9
ASSWTGGPNEKLF | TRBV5-1
ASSYTTADRTEAF | TRBV6-2/TRBV6-3
ASSFQGSTNEKLF | TRBV12-3/TRBV12-4
ASSYEQAGTGRVEQF | TRBV6-5
ASSPQGIGNTIY | TRBV6-5
ASSPREIYEQY | TRBV28
AWRGDRRNTETF | TRBV30
ASSPRLTGGFGDTGELF | TRBV11-2
ASSSAGSVKLEAF | TRBV6-5
ASSTPGRTWQY | TRBV12-3/TRBV12-4
ASRGLAEGDTQY | TRBV6-2/TRBV6-3